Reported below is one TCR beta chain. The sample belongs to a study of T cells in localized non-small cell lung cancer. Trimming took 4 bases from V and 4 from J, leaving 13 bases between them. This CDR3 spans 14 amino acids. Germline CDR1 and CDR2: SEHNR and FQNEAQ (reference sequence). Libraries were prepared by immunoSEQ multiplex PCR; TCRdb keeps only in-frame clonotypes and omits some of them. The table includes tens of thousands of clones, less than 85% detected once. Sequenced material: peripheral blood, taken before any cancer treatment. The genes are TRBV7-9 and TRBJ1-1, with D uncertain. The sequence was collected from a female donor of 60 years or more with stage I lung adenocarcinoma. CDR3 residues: CASSSPGHRTEAFF. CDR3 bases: TGTGCCAGCAGCTCCCCCGGTCATCGCACTGAAGCTTTCTTT.